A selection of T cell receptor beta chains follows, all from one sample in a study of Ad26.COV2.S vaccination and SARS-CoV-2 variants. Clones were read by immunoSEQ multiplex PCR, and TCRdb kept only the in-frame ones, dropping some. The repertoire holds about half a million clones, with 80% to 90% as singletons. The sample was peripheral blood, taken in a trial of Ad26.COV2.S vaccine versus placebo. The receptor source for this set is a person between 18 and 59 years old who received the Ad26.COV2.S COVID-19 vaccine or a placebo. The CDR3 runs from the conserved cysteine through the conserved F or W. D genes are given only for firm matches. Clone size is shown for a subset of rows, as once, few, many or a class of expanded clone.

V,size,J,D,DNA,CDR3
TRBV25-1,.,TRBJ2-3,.,TGTGCCAGCAGTGACACAGATACGCAGTATTTT,CASSDTDTQYF
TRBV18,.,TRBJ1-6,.,TGTGCCAGCTCCCCGGTCGACTCCTATAATTCACCCCTCCACTTT,CASSPVDSYNSPLHF
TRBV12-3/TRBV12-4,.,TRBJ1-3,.,TGTGCCAGCAGTTTACAGGCTGGAAACACCATATATTTT,CASSLQAGNTIYF
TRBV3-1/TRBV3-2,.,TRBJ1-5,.,TGTGCCAGCAGCCAAGCCGTCTCGGGTCAGCCCCAGCATTTT,CASSQAVSGQPQHF
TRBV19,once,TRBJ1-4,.,TGTGCCAGTAGTGGAGGGGGTTCGGCTGAAAAACTGTTTTTT,CASSGGGSAEKLFF
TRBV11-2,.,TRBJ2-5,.,TGTGCCAGCAGCTCCGGGACTCAAGAGACCCAGTACTTC,CASSSGTQETQYF
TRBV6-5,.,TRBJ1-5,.,TGTGCCAGCAGAACTCAGGGGCATAGCAATCAGCCCCAGCATTTT,CASRTQGHSNQPQHF
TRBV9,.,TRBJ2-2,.,TGTGCCAGCAGCGTAGGCGGTAGCGGGAACACCGGGGAGCTGTTTTTT,CASSVGGSGNTGELFF
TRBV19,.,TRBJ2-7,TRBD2,TGTGCCAGTAGTATAGGTAGCGGGAGTTTACGCGAGCAGTACTTC,CASSIGSGSLREQYF
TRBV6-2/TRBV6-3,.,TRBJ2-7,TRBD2,TGTGCCAGCAGTTACTTGACGGGGGGGCACGAGCAGTACTTC,CASSYLTGGHEQYF
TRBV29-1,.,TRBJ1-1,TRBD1,TGCAGCGCGAACAGGGGGGCGCGGAACACTGAAGCTTTCTTT,CSANRGARNTEAFF
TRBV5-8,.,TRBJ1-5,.,TGTGCCAGCAGCTTGTTGTCGGGGCAGGGAGGACAGCCCCAGCATTTT,CASSLLSGQGGQPQHF
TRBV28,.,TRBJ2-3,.,TGTGCCAGCAGTTTGAGTCCAGCGGGTGGCACAGATACGCAGTATTTT,CASSLSPAGGTDTQYF
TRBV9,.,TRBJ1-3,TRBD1,TGTGCCAGCAGCGTAGGAGGGGGCACTGGAAACACCATATATTTT,CASSVGGGTGNTIYF
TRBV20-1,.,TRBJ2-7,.,TGCAGTGCTAGTCCCAATGGTAGGGGTGTGTTCGACGAGCAGTACTTC,CSASPNGRGVFDEQYF
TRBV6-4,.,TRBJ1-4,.,TGTGCCAGCAGTTTCTCGGCCGAACCAGGGGAAAAACTGTTTTTT,CASSFSAEPGEKLFF
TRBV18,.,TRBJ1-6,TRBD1,TGTGCCAGCTCACCGGGACAGGGAGAATCACCCCTCCACTTT,CASSPGQGESPLHF
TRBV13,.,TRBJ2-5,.,TGTGCCAGCAGCTTAGTGACAGCCCAAGAGACCCAGTACTTC,CASSLVTAQETQYF
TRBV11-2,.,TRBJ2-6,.,TGTGCCAGCAGCCCCCCCCAGGGGCGAGGGGCCAACGTCCTGACTTTC,CASSPPQGRGANVLTF